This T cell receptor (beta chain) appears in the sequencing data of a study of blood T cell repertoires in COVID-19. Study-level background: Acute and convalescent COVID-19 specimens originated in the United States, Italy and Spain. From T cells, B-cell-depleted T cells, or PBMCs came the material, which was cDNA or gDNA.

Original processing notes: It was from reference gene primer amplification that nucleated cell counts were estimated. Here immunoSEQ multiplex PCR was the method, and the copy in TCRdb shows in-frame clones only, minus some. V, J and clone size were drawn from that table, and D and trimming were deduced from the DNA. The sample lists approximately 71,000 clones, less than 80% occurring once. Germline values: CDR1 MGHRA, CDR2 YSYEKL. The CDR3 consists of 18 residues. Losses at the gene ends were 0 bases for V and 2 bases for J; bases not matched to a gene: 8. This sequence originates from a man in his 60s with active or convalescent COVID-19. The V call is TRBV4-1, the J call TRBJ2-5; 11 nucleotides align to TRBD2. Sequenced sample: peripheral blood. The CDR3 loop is CASSQEWVAGGRQETQYF. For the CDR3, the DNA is TGCGCCAGCAGCCAAGAGTGGGTAGCGGGGGGGAGGCAAGAGACCCAGTACTTC.